The 8 T cell receptor beta chains in this list originate from one sample, sequenced in a study of blood T cell repertoires in COVID-19. Using immunoSEQ multiplex PCR, the repertoire was profiled, and TCRdb retains in-frame clones only, with some absent. The sample yields over 130,000 clones, about 84% seen once. The sequenced sample was PBMCs or T cells enriched from blood (not recorded which). The receptors stem from a woman aged 18-35 years who had been exposed to COVID-19.

The rearrangement uses TRBV6-5 and TRBJ1-1; 10 bases match TRBD1. This CDR3 contains 14 residues. The V gene's germline CDR1 is MNHEY and CDR2 SVGAGI. Trimming took 4 bases from V and 7 from J; bases not matched to a gene: 6. The CDR3 region has the DNA TGTGCCAGCAGTTCGGACAGGGGGAGAATTGAAGCTTTCTTT. Translated, it gives CASSSDRGRIEAFF.

The genes are TRBV24-1 and TRBJ1-5; possible D gene TRBD1, 6 bases. V was shortened by 2 bases and J by 9 bases, with 19 bases between the two germline ends. The CDR3 loop spans 16 amino acids. Germline-derived CDR1 and CDR2 are KGHDR and SFDVKD. The CDR3 protein is CATSDSTGPRGAPQHF. In nucleotides, the CDR3 is TGTGCCACCAGTGATTCGACAGGACCCCGGGGGGCGCCCCAGCATTTT.

This chain uses TRBV28 with TRBJ1-3; D unclear. Per the germline V gene, CDR1 is MDHEN and CDR2 is SYDVKM. The CDR3 loop spans 15 amino acids. Trimming cost V 3 bases and J 0 bases, with 9 bases left between them. The CDR3 bases are TGTGCCAGCAGTTTGGGTAGCATCTCTGGAAACACCATATATTTT. This codes for CASSLGSISGNTIYF.

This clone was found once. The CDR3 is CASSSNNEQFF. In DNA, the CDR3 is TGCGCCAGCAGCTCAAACAATGAGCAGTTCTTC. This rearrangement joins TRBV5-1 to TRBJ2-1; D gene ambiguous. Deletions cut 3 bases from V and 5 bases from J, with 3 bases between. In germline, CDR1 is SGHRS, CDR2 YFSETQ. The CDR3 extends over 11 amino acids.

The chain combines TRBV2 with TRBJ1-3, with D maybe TRBD1 (6 bases). The germline V and J ends were trimmed by 6 bases and 0 bases, with 18 bases remaining between them. Per germline, CDR1 SNHLY and CDR2 FYNNEI. The CDR3 runs 17 residues. CDR3 residues: CASSLKDSTLSGNTIYF. For the CDR3, the DNA is TGTGCCAGCAGCCTTAAGGACAGTACACTCTCTGGAAACACCATATATTTT.

This chain links TRBV12-5 with TRBJ1-5, with TRBD1 identical over 8 bases. V lost 1 base to trimming and J lost 8 bases; unmatched junction nucleotides: 13. Germline CDR1 is LGHNT and CDR2 is FRNRAP. This CDR3 spans 17 amino acids. The CDR3 spells CASGLGLVAGGGEPQHF. The CDR3 DNA sequence: TGTGCTAGTGGTTTGGGATTAGTTGCAGGGGGCGGGGAGCCCCAGCATTTT.

This chain connects TRBV28 to TRBJ2-1, with D unresolved. Trimming cost V 6 bases and J 0 bases, with 9 bases left between them. This CDR3 has 14 residues. CDR1 is MDHEN, CDR2 SYDVKM, per germline. The CDR3 loop reads CASRGGGSYNEQFF. In DNA, the CDR3 is TGTGCCAGCAGGGGTGGCGGCTCCTACAATGAGCAGTTCTTC.

The V and J genes are TRBV7-2 and TRBJ2-2; 8 bases align to TRBD2. V lost 5 bases, J lost 4 bases, and 15 bases stayed unmatched. Germline V CDR1 and CDR2: SGHTA, FQGNSA. CDR3 length: 18 amino acids. CDR3 amino acids: CASSDPGLGLPFTGELFF. The CDR3 DNA follows: TGTGCCAGCAGCGATCCGGGACTAGGGCTCCCGTTCACCGGGGAGCTGTTTTTT.